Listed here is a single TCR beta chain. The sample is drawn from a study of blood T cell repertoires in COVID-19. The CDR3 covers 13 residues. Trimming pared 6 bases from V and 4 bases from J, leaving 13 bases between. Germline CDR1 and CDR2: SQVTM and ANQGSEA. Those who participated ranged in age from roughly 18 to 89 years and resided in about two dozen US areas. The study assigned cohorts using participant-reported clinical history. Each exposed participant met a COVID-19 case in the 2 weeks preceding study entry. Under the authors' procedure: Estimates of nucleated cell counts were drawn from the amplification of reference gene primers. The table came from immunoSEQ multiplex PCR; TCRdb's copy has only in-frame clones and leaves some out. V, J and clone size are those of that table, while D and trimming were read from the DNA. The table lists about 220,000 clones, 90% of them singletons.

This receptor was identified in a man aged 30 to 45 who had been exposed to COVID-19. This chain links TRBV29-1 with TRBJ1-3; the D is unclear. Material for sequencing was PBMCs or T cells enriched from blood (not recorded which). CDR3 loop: CSVGSRGGNTIYF. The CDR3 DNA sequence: TGCAGCGTCGGCTCCCGAGGGGGAAACACCATATATTTT.